Listed below are T cell receptor beta chains from one sample, sequenced in a study of metastatic and nonmetastatic thyroid tumors. TCRdb re-called the PCR reads through MiXCR. The repertoire holds more than 15,000 clones, with 26% as singletons. The sequencing sample was made of tumor tissue. These receptors came from a female donor with papillary thyroid cancer or a benign thyroid nodule (not recorded which). Some clones in this sample may be carry-over from other donors' samples. The CDR3 runs from the conserved cysteine through the conserved F or W. Each record gives: clone size, D gene, V gene, J gene, CDR3 DNA, CDR3 protein. A D gene is named only where the DNA matches it firmly. The listing skips clone size in some rows; elsewhere it reads once, few, many or a size class.

clone_size: many; d_call: TRBD2; v_call: TRBV12-3/TRBV12-4; j_call: TRBJ2-1; cdr3_nt: TGTGCCAGCAGTCCCAACCCACTAGCGGGAGACTGTGAGCAGTTCTTC; cdr3_aa: CASSPNPLAGDCEQFF
clone_size: few; d_call: TRBD2; v_call: TRBV6-6; j_call: TRBJ2-7; cdr3_nt: TGTGCCAGCAGTTACGTATCGGGAGGGAAAAACGAGCAGTACTTC; cdr3_aa: CASSYVSGGKNEQYF
clone_size: .; d_call: .; v_call: TRBV6-5; j_call: TRBJ2-7; cdr3_nt: TGTGCCAGCAGTTATAGGAGGTGCAGGCCCTACGAGCAATACTTC; cdr3_aa: CASSYRRCRPYEQYF
clone_size: .; d_call: .; v_call: TRBV7-8; j_call: TRBJ1-6; cdr3_nt: TGTGCCAGCAGGGAGACCTCCGGGACACTCAATTCACCCCTCCACTTT; cdr3_aa: CASRETSGTLNSPLHF
clone_size: many; d_call: .; v_call: TRBV7-3; j_call: TRBJ1-1; cdr3_nt: TGTGCCAGCAGCTTAGCAAGGGAGACTGAAGCTTTCTTT; cdr3_aa: CASSLARETEAFF
clone_size: many; d_call: .; v_call: TRBV12-3/TRBV12-4; j_call: TRBJ1-2; cdr3_nt: TGTGCCAGCAGTTTACCGGGGAATGATGGCTACACCTTC; cdr3_aa: CASSLPGNDGYTF
clone_size: .; d_call: .; v_call: TRBV28; j_call: TRBJ1-2; cdr3_nt: TGTGCCAGCAGTTTAACAGCCCTCGATGGCTACACCTTC; cdr3_aa: CASSLTALDGYTF
clone_size: few; d_call: TRBD2; v_call: TRBV24-1; j_call: TRBJ2-1; cdr3_nt: TGTGCCACCAGACTAGCGGGAGACAGTGATGAGCAGTTCTTC; cdr3_aa: CATRLAGDSDEQFF
clone_size: .; d_call: TRBD1; v_call: TRBV20-1; j_call: TRBJ2-7; cdr3_nt: TGCAGTGCTAAGAGGGGACAGGCTCAAGACGAGCAGTACTTC; cdr3_aa: CSAKRGQAQDEQYF
clone_size: .; d_call: .; v_call: TRBV5-1; j_call: TRBJ2-7; cdr3_nt: TGCGCCAGCAGCTTGTCATGGGGCCCCTACGAGCAGTACTTC; cdr3_aa: CASSLSWGPYEQYF
clone_size: .; d_call: .; v_call: TRBV6-1; j_call: TRBJ2-5; cdr3_nt: TGTGCCAGCAGTGTTCTCTATAGGTCAGAGACCCAGTACTTC; cdr3_aa: CASSVLYRSETQYF
clone_size: .; d_call: TRBD2; v_call: TRBV27; j_call: TRBJ2-2; cdr3_nt: TGTGCCAGCAGGCTGACTAGCGGGGGGACGAGCACCGTGGAGCTGTTTTTT; cdr3_aa: CASRLTSGGTSTVELFF
clone_size: many; d_call: TRBD1; v_call: TRBV27; j_call: TRBJ1-6; cdr3_nt: TGTGCCAGCACCCTAAAATCGGGACAGTCTAATTCACCCCTCCACTTT; cdr3_aa: CASTLKSGQSNSPLHF
clone_size: .; d_call: .; v_call: TRBV5-1; j_call: TRBJ2-1; cdr3_nt: TGCGCCAGCAGCTTGGGGTGTAGACTCAATGAGCAGTTCTTC; cdr3_aa: CASSLGCRLNEQFF
clone_size: medium-sized; d_call: .; v_call: TRBV6-1; j_call: TRBJ2-3; cdr3_nt: TGTGCCAGCAAAGGGGGTTACACAGATACGCAGTATTTT; cdr3_aa: CASKGGYTDTQYF
clone_size: many; d_call: .; v_call: TRBV20-1; j_call: TRBJ2-3; cdr3_nt: TGCAGTGCCCCTCCGGGGGCCGGTAAAGATACGCAGTATTTT; cdr3_aa: CSAPPGAGKDTQYF
clone_size: .; d_call: TRBD2; v_call: TRBV5-4; j_call: TRBJ2-1; cdr3_nt: TGTGCCAGCAGCTTGGTTGCTAGCGGGATGGACAATGAGCAGTTCTTC; cdr3_aa: CASSLVASGMDNEQFF
clone_size: .; d_call: .; v_call: TRBV5-1; j_call: TRBJ1-6; cdr3_nt: TGCGCCAGCAGCTTGGACGATGCTAGGTCACCCCTCCACTTT; cdr3_aa: CASSLDDARSPLHF
clone_size: .; d_call: .; v_call: TRBV6-5; j_call: TRBJ2-2; cdr3_nt: TGTGCCAGCAGTTACTCGGGCATGGTGCGTGGCGGGGAGCTGTTTTTT; cdr3_aa: CASSYSGMVRGGELFF
clone_size: medium-sized; d_call: TRBD1; v_call: TRBV6-1; j_call: TRBJ1-3; cdr3_nt: TGTGCCAGCAGTATCGGACAGGTCGGAAACACCATATATTTT; cdr3_aa: CASSIGQVGNTIYF
clone_size: .; d_call: .; v_call: TRBV6-2/TRBV6-3; j_call: TRBJ2-5; cdr3_nt: TGTGCCAGCACCATAACAGGGTTCCAAGAGACCCAGTACTTC; cdr3_aa: CASTITGFQETQYF